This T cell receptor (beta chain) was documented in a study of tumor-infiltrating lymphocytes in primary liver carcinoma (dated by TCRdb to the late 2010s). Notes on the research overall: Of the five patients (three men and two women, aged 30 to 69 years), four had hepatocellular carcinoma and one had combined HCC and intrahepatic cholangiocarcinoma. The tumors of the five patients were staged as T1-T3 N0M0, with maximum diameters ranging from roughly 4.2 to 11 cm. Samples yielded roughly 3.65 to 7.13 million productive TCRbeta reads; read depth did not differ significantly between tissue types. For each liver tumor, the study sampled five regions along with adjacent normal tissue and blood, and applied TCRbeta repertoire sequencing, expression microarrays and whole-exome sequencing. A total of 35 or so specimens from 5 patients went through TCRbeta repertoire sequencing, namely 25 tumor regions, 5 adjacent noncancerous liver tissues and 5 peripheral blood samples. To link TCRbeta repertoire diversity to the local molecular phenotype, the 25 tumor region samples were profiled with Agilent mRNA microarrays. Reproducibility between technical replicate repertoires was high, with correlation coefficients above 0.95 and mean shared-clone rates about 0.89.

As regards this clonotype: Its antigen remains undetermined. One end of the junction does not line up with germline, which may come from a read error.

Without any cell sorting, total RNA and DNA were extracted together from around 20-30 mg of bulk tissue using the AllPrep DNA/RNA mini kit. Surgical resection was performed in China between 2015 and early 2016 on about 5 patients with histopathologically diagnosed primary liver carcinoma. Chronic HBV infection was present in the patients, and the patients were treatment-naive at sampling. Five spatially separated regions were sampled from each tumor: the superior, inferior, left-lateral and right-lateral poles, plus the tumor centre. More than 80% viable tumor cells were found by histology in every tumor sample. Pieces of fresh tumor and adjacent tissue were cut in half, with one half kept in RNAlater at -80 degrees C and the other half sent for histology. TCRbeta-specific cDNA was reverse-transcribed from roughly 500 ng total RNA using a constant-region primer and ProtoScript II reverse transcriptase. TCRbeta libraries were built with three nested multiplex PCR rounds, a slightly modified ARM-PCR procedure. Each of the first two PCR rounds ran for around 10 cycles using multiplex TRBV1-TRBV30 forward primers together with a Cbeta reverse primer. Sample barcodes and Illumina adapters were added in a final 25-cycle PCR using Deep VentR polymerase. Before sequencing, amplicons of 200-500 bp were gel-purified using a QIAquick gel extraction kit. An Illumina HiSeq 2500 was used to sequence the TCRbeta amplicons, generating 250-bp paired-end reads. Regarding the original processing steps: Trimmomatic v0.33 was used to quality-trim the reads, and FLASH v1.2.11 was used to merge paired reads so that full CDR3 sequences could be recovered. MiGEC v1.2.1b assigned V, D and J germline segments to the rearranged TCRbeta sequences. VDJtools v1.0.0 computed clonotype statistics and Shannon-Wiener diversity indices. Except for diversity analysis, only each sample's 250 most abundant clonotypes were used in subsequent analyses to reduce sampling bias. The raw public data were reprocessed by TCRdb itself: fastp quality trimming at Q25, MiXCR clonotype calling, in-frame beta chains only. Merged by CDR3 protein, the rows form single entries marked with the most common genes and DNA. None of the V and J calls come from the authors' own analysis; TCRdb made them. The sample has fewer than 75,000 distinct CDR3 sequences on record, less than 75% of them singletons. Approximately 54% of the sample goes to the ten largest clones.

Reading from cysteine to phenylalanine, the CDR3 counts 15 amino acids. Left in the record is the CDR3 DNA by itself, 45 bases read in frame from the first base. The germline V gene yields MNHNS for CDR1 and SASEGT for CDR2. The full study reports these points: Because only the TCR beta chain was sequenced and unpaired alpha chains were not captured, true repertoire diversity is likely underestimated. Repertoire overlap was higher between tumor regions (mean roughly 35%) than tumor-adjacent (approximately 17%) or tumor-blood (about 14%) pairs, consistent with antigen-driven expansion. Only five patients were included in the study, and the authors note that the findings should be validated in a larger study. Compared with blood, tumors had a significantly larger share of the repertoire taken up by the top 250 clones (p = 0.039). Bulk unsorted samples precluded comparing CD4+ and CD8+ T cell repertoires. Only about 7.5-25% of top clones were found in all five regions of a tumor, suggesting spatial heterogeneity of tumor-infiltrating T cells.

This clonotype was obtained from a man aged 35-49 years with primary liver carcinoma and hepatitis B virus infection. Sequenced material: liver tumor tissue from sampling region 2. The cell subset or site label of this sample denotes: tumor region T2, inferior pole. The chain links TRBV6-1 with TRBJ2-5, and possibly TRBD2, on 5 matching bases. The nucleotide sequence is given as TGTGCCAGCGGTGATCAAGCGGAGGACCAAGAGACCCAGTACTTC. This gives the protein CASGDQAEDQETQYF.